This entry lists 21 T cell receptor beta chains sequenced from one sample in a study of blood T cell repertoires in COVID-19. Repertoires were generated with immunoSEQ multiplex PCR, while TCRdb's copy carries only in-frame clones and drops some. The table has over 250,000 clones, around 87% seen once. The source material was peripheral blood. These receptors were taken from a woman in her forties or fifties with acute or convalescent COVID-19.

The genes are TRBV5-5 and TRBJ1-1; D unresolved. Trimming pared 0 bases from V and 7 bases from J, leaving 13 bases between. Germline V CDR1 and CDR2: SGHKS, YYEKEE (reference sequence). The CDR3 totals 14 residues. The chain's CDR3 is CASSLDPGFIEAFF. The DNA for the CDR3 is TGTGCCAGCAGCTTGGATCCCGGGTTTATTGAAGCTTTCTTT.

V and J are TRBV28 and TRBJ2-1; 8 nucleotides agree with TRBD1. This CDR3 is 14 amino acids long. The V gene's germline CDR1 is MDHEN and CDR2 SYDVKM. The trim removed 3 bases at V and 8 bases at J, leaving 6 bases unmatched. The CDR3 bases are TGTGCCAGCAGTTTTGGGCAGGGGGCGGATGAGCAGTTCTTC. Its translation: CASSFGQGADEQFF. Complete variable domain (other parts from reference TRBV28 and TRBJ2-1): DVKVTQSSRYLVKRTGEKVFLECVQDMDHENMFWYRQDPGLGLRLIYFSYDVKMKEKGDIPEGYSVSREKKERFSLILESASTNQTSMYLCASSFGQGADEQFFGPGTRLTVL.

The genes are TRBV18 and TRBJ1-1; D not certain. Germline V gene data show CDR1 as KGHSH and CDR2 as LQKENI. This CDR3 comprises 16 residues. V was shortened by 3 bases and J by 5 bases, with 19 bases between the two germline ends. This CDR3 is CASSPRTPSRDTEAFF. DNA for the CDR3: TGTGCCAGCTCACCCAGGACCCCCTCCCGGGATACTGAAGCTTTCTTT.

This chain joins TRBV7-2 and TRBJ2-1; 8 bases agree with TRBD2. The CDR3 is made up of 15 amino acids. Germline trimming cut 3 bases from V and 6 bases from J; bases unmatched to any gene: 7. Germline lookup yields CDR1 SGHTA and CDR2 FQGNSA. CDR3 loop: CASSLSGGVGNEQFF. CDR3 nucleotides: TGTGCCAGCAGCTTGAGCGGGGGCGTCGGCAATGAGCAGTTCTTC.

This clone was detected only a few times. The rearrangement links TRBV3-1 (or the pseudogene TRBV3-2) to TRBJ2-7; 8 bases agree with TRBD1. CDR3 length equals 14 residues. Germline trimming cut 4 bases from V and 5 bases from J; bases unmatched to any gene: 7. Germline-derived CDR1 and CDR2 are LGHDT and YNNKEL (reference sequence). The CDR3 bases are TGTGCCAGCAGCCTTACCTCGACAGGGGACGAGCAGTACTTC. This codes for CASSLTSTGDEQYF.

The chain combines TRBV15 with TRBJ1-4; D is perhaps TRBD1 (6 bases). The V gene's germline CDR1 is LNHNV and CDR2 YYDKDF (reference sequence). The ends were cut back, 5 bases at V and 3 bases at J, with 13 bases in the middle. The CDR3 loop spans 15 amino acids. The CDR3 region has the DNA TGTGCCACCAGCGATGGGGAGGGGGCTAATGAAAAACTGTTTTTT. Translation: CATSDGEGANEKLFF.

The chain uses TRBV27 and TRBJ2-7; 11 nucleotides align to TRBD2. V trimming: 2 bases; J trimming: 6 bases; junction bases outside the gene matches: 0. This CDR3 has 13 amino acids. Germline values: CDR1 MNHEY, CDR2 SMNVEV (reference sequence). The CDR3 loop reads CASSLGLAGEQYF. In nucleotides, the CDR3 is TGTGCCAGCAGTTTAGGACTAGCGGGCGAGCAGTACTTC.

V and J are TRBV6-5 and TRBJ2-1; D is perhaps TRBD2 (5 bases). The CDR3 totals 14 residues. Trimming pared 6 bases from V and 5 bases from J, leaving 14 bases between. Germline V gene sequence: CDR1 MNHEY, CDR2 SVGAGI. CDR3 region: CASSRSELDNEQFF. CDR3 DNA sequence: TGTGCCAGCAGCCGTTCAGAACTAGACAATGAGCAGTTCTTC.

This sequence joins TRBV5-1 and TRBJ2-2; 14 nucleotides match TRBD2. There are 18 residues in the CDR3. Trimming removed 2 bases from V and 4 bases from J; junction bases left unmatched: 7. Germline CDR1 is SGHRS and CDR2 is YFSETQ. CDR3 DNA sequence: TGCGCCAGCAGCTTTCCGGGACTAGCGGGAGTCGGCACCGGGGAGCTGTTTTTT. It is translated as CASSFPGLAGVGTGELFF.

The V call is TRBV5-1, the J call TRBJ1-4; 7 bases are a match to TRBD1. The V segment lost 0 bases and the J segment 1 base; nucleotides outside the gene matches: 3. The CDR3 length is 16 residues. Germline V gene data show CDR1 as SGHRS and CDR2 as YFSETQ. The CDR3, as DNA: TGCGCCAGCAGCTTGGACAGGGGAGGAACTAATGAAAAACTGTTTTTT. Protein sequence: CASSLDRGGTNEKLFF. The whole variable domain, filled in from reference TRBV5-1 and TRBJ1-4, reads KAGVTQTPRYLIKTRGQQVTLSCSPISGHRSVSWYQQTPGQGLQFLFEYFSETQRNKGNFPGRFSGRQFSNSRSEMNVSTLELGDSALYLCASSLDRGGTNEKLFFGSGTQLSVL.

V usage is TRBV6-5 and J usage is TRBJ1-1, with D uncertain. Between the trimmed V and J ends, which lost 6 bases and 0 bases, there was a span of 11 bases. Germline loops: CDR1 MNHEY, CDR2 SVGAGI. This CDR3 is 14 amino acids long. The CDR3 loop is CASRDYTVNTEAFF. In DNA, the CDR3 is TGTGCCAGCAGAGACTACACGGTGAACACTGAAGCTTTCTTT.

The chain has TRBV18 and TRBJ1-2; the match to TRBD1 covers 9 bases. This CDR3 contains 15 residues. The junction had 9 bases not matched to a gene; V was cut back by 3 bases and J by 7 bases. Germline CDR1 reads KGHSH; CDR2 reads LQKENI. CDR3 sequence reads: CASSPGQGVGPGYTF. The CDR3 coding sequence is TGTGCCAGCTCACCGGGACAGGGTGTAGGGCCTGGCTACACCTTC.

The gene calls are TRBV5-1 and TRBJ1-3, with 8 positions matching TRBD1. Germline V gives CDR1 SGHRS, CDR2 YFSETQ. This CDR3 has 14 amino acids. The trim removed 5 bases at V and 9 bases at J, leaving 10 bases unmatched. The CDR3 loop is CASSTGGISGTIYF. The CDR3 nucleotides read TGCGCCAGCAGTACAGGGGGTATATCGGGCACCATATATTTT.

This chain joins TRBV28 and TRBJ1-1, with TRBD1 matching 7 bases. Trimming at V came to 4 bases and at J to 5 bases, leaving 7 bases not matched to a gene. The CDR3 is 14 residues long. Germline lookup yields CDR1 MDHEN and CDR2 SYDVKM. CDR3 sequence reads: CASSSKGARTEAFF. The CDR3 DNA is TGTGCCAGCAGTTCTAAGGGGGCGCGAACTGAAGCTTTCTTT.

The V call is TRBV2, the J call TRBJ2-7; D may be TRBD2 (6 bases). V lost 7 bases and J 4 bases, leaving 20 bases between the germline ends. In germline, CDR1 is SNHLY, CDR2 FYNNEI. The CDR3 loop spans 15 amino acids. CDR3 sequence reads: CASKEWLLAEYEQYF. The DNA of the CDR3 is TGTGCCAGCAAGGAATGGCTACTAGCTGAGTACGAGCAGTACTTC.

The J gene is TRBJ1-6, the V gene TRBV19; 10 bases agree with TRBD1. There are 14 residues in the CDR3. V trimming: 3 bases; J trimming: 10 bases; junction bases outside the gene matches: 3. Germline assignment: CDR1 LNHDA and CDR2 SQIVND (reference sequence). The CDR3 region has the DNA TGTGCCAGTAGTATGGGACAGGGGTACTCACCCCTCCACTTT. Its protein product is CASSMGQGYSPLHF. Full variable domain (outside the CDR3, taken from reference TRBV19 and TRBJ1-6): DGGITQSPKYLFRKEGQNVTLSCEQNLNHDAMYWYRQDPGQGLRLIYYSQIVNDFQKGDIAEGYSVSREKKESFPLTVTSAQKNPTAFYLCASSMGQGYSPLHFGNGTRLTVT.

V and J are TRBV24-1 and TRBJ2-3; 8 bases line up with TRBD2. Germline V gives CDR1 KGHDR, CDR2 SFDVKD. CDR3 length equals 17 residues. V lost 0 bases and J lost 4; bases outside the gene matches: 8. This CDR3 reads CATSDLESSGRSDTQYF. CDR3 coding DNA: TGTGCCACCAGTGATTTGGAGTCCAGCGGGAGATCAGATACGCAGTATTTT.

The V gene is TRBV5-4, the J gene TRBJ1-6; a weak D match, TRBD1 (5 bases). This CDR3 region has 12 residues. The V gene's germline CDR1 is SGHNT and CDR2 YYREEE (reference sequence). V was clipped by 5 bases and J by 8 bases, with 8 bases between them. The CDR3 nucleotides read TGTGCCAGCAGTGCGGGGGATTCACCCCTCCACTTT. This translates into CASSAGDSPLHF.

The DNA for the CDR3 is TGCGCCAGCAGCCCCGGGACAGGGGAGGCTTACGAGCAGTACTTC. Its protein is CASSPGTGEAYEQYF. This chain connects TRBV5-1 to TRBJ2-7; TRBD1 agrees at 10 bases. V trimming: 4 bases; J trimming: 4 bases; junction bases outside the gene matches: 8. The CDR3 has 15 residues. Germline CDR1 is SGHRS and CDR2 is YFSETQ.

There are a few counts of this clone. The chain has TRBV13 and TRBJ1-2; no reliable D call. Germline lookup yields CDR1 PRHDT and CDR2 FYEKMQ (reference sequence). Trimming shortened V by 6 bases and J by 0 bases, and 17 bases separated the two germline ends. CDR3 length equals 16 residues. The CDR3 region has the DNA TGTGCCAGCAGTCAAGGGAGGGAACTTACTAACTATGGCTACACCTTC. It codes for CASSQGRELTNYGYTF.

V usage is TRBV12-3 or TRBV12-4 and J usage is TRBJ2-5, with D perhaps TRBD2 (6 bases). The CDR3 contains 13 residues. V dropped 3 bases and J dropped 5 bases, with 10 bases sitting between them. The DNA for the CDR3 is TGTGCCAGCAGTTTTGGAGGGCGGGAGACCCAGTACTTC. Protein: CASSFGGRETQYF.